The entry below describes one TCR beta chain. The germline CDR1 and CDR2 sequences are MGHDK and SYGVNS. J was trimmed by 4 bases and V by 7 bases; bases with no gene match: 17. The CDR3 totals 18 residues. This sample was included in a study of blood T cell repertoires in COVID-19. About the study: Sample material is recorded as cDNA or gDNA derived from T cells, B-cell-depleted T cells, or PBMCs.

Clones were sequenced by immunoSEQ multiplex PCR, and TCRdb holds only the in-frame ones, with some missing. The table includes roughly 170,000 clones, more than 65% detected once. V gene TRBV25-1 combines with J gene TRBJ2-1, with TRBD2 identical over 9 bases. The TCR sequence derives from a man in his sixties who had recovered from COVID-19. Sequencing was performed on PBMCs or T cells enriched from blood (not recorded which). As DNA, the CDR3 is TGTGCCAGCACCCCGAACCGAGGTAGCGGGGGTGGGTACAATGAGCAGTTCTTC. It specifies CASTPNRGSGGGYNEQFF.